This TCR beta chain is from a study of memory CD8 T cells in hepatitis C reinfection. Sequenced by immunoSEQ multiplex PCR; TCRdb stores in-frame clones only, minus some. The sample lists over 45,000 clones; over 85% were seen once. This clone was observed once. Time point specified: pre-reinfection, 55 to 20 weeks before reinfection detection. Sorted cells were sequenced directly ex vivo without any in vitro expansion. Deletions cut 5 bases from V and 0 bases from J, with 11 bases between. Per germline, CDR1 MNHNS and CDR2 SASEGT. This CDR3 is built from 15 residues. The gene calls are TRBV6-1 and TRBJ1-5; TRBD1 is a possible D gene (5 bases). This clonotype was sampled from a man aged 18 to 29 with hepatitis C virus infection. Sequenced: naive CD8+ T cells sorted from blood. CDR3 sequence (DNA): TGTGCCAGCAGTCCTCTTCAGGGTAGCAATCAGCCCCAGCATTTT. This translates into CASSPLQGSNQPQHF.